The clone carrying this T cell receptor beta chain has a handful of counts. The antigen is undetermined. The ends were cut back, 1 base at V and 2 bases at J, with 15 bases in the middle. The CDR3 loop spans 15 amino acids. Germline V gene sequence: CDR1 DFQATT, CDR2 SNEGSKA (reference sequence). This sample was included in a study of T cells after yellow fever vaccination. Regarding the study as a whole: Across the CD4 and CD8 compartments, a small share of clonotypes was present in both. The bulk population could contribute abundant contaminating clonotypes to FACS-sorted repertoires.

In making TCR cDNA, 5'RACE template switching added a universal primer site and UMIs to it. TCRdb re-derived calls from the 5' RACE reads in MiXCR, one entry per CDR3 protein. The table has a few hundred thousand distinct CDR3 sequences, less than 20% seen once. The chain joins TRBV20-1 to TRBJ2-7; no definite D call. This receptor was obtained from a man aged 25-45 years who received the YFV17D yellow fever vaccine. Sample: PBMCs, taken 15 days after the yellow fever booster vaccination. The DNA for the CDR3 is TGCAGTGCTAGAGGCGACTTCCACATTGCCTACGAGCAGTACTTC. It translates to CSARGDFHIAYEQYF.